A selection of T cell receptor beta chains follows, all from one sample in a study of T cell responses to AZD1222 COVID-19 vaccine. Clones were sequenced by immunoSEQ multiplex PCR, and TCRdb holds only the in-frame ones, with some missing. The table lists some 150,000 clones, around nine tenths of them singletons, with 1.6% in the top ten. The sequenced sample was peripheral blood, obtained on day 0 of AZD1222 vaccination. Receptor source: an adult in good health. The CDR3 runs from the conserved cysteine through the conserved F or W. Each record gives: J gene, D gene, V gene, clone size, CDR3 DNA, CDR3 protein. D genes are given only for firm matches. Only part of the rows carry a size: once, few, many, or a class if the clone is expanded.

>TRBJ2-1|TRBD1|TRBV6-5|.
TGTGCCAGCAGACCAACGACAGGGGGCTACAATGAGCAGTTCTTC
CASRPTTGGYNEQFF
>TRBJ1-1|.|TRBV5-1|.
TGCGCCAGCAGCCCCTTGGGCACCAAGGGGACTGAAGCTTTCTTT
CASSPLGTKGTEAFF
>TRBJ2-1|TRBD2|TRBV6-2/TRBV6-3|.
TGTGCCAGCAGTCTGGGGGGAGGGCCATTGGGTGAGCAGTTCTTC
CASSLGGGPLGEQFF
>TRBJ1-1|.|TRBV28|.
TGTGCCAGCAGCCTCGGCGGGGGTTTTATGGGGGAAGCTTTCTTT
CASSLGGGFMGEAFF
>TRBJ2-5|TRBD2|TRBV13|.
TGTGCCAGCAGCTTAGAGCGGGGGGGCCGCGAGACCCAGTACTTC
CASSLERGGRETQYF
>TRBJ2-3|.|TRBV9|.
TGTGCCAGCAGCCCGCGACTAACCGGGACCTTTAGTAACACAGATACGCAGTATTTT
CASSPRLTGTFSNTDTQYF
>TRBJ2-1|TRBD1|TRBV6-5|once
TGTGCCAGCAGCCGGACAGGGTCCGTCAATGAGCAGTTCTTC
CASSRTGSVNEQFF
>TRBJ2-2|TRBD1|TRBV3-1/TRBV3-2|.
TGTGCCAGCAGCCGGGACAGGAACACCGGGGAGCTGTTTTTT
CASSRDRNTGELFF
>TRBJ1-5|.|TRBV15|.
TGTGCCACCAGCAGAGATCTGGCAGGGGCCCAGCCCCAGCATTTT
CATSRDLAGAQPQHF
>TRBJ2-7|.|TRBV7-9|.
TGTGCCAGCAGCTTGTCGATTGGGTCGCTGGCCTACGAGCAGTACTTC
CASSLSIGSLAYEQYF
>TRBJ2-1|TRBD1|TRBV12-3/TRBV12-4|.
TGTGCCAGCAGTTACAGGGGATCGGCGTTCTTC
CASSYRGSAFF
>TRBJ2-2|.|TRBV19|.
TGTGCCAGTAGTATATTTAGCGGAAGGGACACCGGGGAGCTGTTTTTT
CASSIFSGRDTGELFF
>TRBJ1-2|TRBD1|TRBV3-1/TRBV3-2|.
TGTGCCAGCAGCCCCGACAGGGGTGGCTACACCTTC
CASSPDRGGYTF
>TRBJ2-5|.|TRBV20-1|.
TGCAGTGCCCGTCTCCAAGAGACCCAGTACTTC
CSARLQETQYF
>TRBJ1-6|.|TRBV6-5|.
TGTGCCAGCAGTCATGAGGGCTCACCCCTCCACTTT
CASSHEGSPLHF
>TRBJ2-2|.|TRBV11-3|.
TGTGCCAGCAGCTTAGCCACGGTCGCGAACACCGGGGAGCTGTTTTTT
CASSLATVANTGELFF
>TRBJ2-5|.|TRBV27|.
TGTGCCAGCAGGCCTACAGGGTCTTGGGAGACCCAGTACTTC
CASRPTGSWETQYF
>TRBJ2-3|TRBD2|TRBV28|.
TGTGCCAGCAGTTCCTTACCCGGGACTAGACGGGAGGGTACGCAGTATTTT
CASSSLPGTRREGTQYF
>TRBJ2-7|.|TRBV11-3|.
TGTGCCAGCAGCTTGACAGCCGCCTACGAGCAGTACTTC
CASSLTAAYEQYF
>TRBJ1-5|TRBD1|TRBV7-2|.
TGTGCCAGCACCGCCGGGACAGGGCGCAATCAGCCCCAGCATTTT
CASTAGTGRNQPQHF
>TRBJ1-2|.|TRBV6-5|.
TGTGCCAGCAGTTACAAGGGGGACAACTATGGCTACACCTTC
CASSYKGDNYGYTF
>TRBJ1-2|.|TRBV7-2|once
TGTGCCAGCAGCGGGACGTTATATGGCTACACCTTC
CASSGTLYGYTF
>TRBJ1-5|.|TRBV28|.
TGTGCCAGCAGTTTAGTTCCAGGGTCGAGCAATCAGCCCCAGCATTTT
CASSLVPGSSNQPQHF
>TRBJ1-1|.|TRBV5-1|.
TGCGCCAGCAGCTTTCGCGGGGATACGAACACTGAAGCTTTCTTT
CASSFRGDTNTEAFF
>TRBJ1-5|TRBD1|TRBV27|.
TGTGCCAGCAGACCGGGACAGGGGGCCGGTCAGCCCCAGCATTTT
CASRPGQGAGQPQHF
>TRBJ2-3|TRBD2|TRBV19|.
TGTGCCACCAGGGGACTAGCAGCAAACACAGATACGCAGTATTTT
CATRGLAANTDTQYF
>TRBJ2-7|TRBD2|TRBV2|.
TGTGCCAGCAGTGAGACTAGCGGGAGCTACGAGCAGTACTTC
CASSETSGSYEQYF
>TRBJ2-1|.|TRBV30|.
TGTGCCTGGAGTATTCTAGGCAGGGGATACAATGAGCAGTTCTTC
CAWSILGRGYNEQFF
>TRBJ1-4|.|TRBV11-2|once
TGTGCCAGCAGCTTAGTTGGCTCTACTAATGAAAAACTGTTTTTT
CASSLVGSTNEKLFF
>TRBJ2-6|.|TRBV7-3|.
TGTGCCAGCAGCCCTCAATCCACTGGGGCCAACGTCCTGACTTTC
CASSPQSTGANVLTF
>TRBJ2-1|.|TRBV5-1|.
TGCGCCAGCAGCCGAACGGGTGCGGGTCCAGAAAGGGGAGAGCAGTTCTTC
CASSRTGAGPERGEQFF
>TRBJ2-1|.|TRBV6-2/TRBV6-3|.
TGTGCCAGCAGTTACGGTTTAGGACACTCCGGGTCCTACAATGAGCAGTTCTTC
CASSYGLGHSGSYNEQFF
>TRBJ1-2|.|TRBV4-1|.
TGCGCCAGCAGCCAAGATGGAGGGCGGACCTATGGCTACACCTTC
CASSQDGGRTYGYTF
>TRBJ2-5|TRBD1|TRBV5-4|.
TGTGCCAGCAGCTTCGGACAGGGGGCCACGCAAGAGACCCAGTACTTC
CASSFGQGATQETQYF
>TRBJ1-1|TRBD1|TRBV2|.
TGTGCCAGCAAGGTAGACAGGGGGTGGGCTGAAGCTTTCTTT
CASKVDRGWAEAFF
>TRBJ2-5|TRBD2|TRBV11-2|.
TGTGCCAGCAGCCCCGGGGGGGGGCAGCGAGAGACCCAGTACTTC
CASSPGGGQRETQYF
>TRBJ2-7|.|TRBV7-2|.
TGTGCCAGCAGCTCCCCGAAGGGGGGATTAAACGAGCAGTACTTC
CASSSPKGGLNEQYF
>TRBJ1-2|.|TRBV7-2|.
TGTGCCAGCAGCTTAGGGATAGAGACGTATCTCGGCTACACCTTC
CASSLGIETYLGYTF
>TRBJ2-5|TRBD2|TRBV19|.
TGTGCCAGTAGCTACCTGGGACTAGCGGGGCTAGAGACCCAGTACTTC
CASSYLGLAGLETQYF
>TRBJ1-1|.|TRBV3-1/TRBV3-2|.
TGTGCCAGCAGCCCCCGGGACTGGCACACTGAAGCTTTCTTT
CASSPRDWHTEAFF
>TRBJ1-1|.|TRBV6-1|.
TGTGCCAGCAGTGAGCAGGTAAAGAACACTGAAGCTTTCTTT
CASSEQVKNTEAFF
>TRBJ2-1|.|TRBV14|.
TGTGCCAGCAGCCAAGTCCGGGGGATCGAGTTTGAGCAGTTCTTC
CASSQVRGIEFEQFF
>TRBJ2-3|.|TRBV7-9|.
TGTGCCAGCAGCTTAGATGGCCGATCATCCACAGATACGCAGTATTTT
CASSLDGRSSTDTQYF
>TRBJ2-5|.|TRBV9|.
TGTGCCAGCAGCGCGGGATCTCGAGAGACCCAGTACTTC
CASSAGSRETQYF
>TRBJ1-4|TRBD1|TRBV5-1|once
TGCGCCAGCAGCTTGAACGGACAGGGGGCAACTAATGAAAAACTGTTTTTT
CASSLNGQGATNEKLFF
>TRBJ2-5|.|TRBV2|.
TGTGCCAGCAGGCTGGGACCCGAAGAGACCCAGTACTTC
CASRLGPEETQYF
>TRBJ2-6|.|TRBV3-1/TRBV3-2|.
TGTGCCAGCAGCAAGACGTCGGGGCCCTCTGGGGCCAACGTCCTGACTTTC
CASSKTSGPSGANVLTF
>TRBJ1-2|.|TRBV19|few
TGTGCCAGTAGTATATGGGGGAATGGGCAAGATGGCTACACCTTC
CASSIWGNGQDGYTF
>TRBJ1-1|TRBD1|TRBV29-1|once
TGCAGCGTTGACCCCGGGACAGGGTCGAACACTGAAGCTTTCTTT
CSVDPGTGSNTEAFF
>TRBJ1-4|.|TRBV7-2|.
TGTGCCAGCAGCTTAGCTGGGGCAACTAATGAAAAACTGTTTTTT
CASSLAGATNEKLFF